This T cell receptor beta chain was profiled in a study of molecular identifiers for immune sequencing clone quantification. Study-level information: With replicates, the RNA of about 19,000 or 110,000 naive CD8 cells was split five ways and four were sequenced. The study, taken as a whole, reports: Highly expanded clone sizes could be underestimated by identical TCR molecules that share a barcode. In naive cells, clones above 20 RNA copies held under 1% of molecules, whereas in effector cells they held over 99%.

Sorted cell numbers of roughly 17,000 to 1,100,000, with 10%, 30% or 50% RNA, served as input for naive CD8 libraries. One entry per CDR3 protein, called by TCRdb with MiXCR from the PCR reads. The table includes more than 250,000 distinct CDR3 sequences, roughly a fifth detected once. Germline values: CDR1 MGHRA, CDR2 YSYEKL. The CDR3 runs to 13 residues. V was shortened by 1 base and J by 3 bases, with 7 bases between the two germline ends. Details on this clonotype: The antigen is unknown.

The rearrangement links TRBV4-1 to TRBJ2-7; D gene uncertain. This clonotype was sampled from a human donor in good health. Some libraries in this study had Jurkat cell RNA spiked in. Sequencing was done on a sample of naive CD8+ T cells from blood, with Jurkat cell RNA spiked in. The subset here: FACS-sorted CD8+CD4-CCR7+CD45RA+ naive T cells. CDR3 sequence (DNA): TGCGCCAGCAGCCAAGGATTCTTCTACGAGCAGTACTTC. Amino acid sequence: CASSQGFFYEQYF.